Listed here are 9 T cell receptor beta chains from one sample, sequenced in a study of T cells after yellow fever vaccination. Each CDR3 protein gets one entry after TCRdb re-called the 5' RACE reads with MiXCR. The profile shows around 600,000 distinct CDR3 sequences, 10% to 15% of them singletons. This material consisted of PBMCs, taken on the day of the yellow fever booster vaccination. These receptors were obtained from a man in his thirties or forties who received the YFV17D yellow fever vaccine.

This clonotype was detected only a few times. The V call is TRBV10-3, the J call TRBJ2-7; no clear D. The germline V gene has CDR1 ENHRY and CDR2 SYGVKD. With 8 bases removed from V and 3 bases from J, the gap between germline ends came to 14 bases. The CDR3 covers 13 residues. This CDR3 is CAIVQIIGYEQYF. The CDR3, as DNA: TGTGCCATCGTCCAGATCATTGGCTACGAGCAGTACTTC.

This chain joins TRBV2 and TRBJ2-1; a possible D gene is TRBD2 (6 bases). Germline-derived CDR1 and CDR2 are SNHLY and FYNNEI. V was shortened by 11 bases and J by 10 bases, with 18 bases between the two germline ends. This CDR3 is built from 12 residues. The CDR3 reads CARGGAGKEQFF. CDR3 nucleotide sequence: TGTGCCCGCGGTGGGGCGGGGAAAGAGCAGTTCTTC.

The gene calls are TRBV20-1 and TRBJ2-5, with 9 bases fitting TRBD2. V trimming: 3 bases; J trimming: 2 bases; junction bases outside the gene matches: 7. CDR3 size: 15 residues. The germline gives CDR1 DFQATT, CDR2 SNEGSKA (reference sequence). The CDR3 nucleotides are TGCAGTGCTAGTGGCGCGGGAGGGCGACAAGAGACCCAGTACTTC. Translation gives CSASGAGGRQETQYF.

The chain combines TRBV24-1 with TRBJ2-1; 9 bases agree with TRBD2. CDR3 length: 15 amino acids. Germline values: CDR1 KGHDR, CDR2 SFDVKD. V shed 3 bases, J shed 7 bases, and the junction held 6 bases outside the gene matches. The CDR3 region is CATSDVAGVVNEQFF. The CDR3 nucleotides read TGTGCCACCAGTGATGTAGCGGGAGTAGTAAATGAGCAGTTCTTC.

The chain is built from TRBV6-5 and TRBJ2-1, with a possible D match to TRBD2 (5 bases). V shed 0 bases and J shed 10 bases, with 22 bases lying between them. Germline CDR1 and CDR2: MNHEY and SVGAGI. This CDR3 contains 17 residues. CDR3 nucleotide sequence: TGTGCCAGCAGTTACTCGACTGGGAGTGGAATACTAGGGGAGCAGTTCTTC. This sequence encodes CASSYSTGSGILGEQFF.

This chain joins TRBV15 and TRBJ2-7, with unresolved D. Germline loops: CDR1 LNHNV, CDR2 YYDKDF (reference sequence). This CDR3 region has 13 residues. The V end lost 1 base, the J end lost 2 bases, and 6 bases lay between the germline ends. The CDR3 DNA is TGTGCCACCAGCAGAGTCGAGACCTACGAGCAGTACTTC. This gives the protein CATSRVETYEQYF. The full variable domain, with the rest looked up from reference TRBV15 and TRBJ2-7, is DAMVIQNPRYQVTQFGKPVTLSCSQTLNHNVMYWYQQKSSQAPKLLFHYYDKDFNNEADTPDNFQSRRPNTSFCFLDIRSPGLGDTAMYLCATSRVETYEQYFGPGTRLTVT.

This chain joins TRBV7-2 and TRBJ2-1, with 7 bases identical to TRBD1. Trimming at V came to 3 bases and at J to 8 bases, leaving 10 bases not matched to a gene. Germline CDR1 and CDR2: SGHTA and FQGNSA. The CDR3 covers 15 residues. The CDR3 sequence: CASSFARQGSDEQFF. The CDR3 DNA follows: TGTGCCAGCAGCTTCGCAAGACAGGGCAGCGATGAGCAGTTCTTC.

V gene TRBV20-1 combines with J gene TRBJ1-2; D is undetermined. Germline loops: CDR1 DFQATT, CDR2 SNEGSKA (reference sequence). CDR3 length equals 13 residues. Trimming took 1 base from V and 8 from J, leaving 14 bases between them. The CDR3, as DNA: TGCAGTGCTAGAGTGCGGGAATCGGAGGGCTACACCTTC. Translation gives CSARVRESEGYTF.

The chain uses TRBV9 and TRBJ2-7; possible D gene TRBD1, 5 bases. Trimming shortened V by 10 bases and J by 5 bases, and 16 bases separated the two germline ends. Germline V gene lookup returns CDR1 SGDLS and CDR2 YYNGEE. This CDR3 spans 12 amino acids. The CDR3 DNA sequence: TGTGCCCCCACGTTAGGGGTCCACGAGCAGTACTTC. Translation: CAPTLGVHEQYF.